The rows below give T cell receptor beta chains drawn from one sample of a study of T cell changes during pregnancy in multiple sclerosis. Profiling relied on immunoSEQ multiplex PCR, and the TCRdb table lists in-frame clones only, not all of them. The sample has about 120,000 clones, approximately 93% seen once. The source material was peripheral blood, sampled before pregnancy. The source is a female donor with multiple sclerosis, enrolled in a pregnancy study. Each CDR3 is given with its conserved first and last residue. Fields, in order: V gene, D gene, clone size, J gene, CDR3 protein, CDR3 DNA. A D gene is named only where the DNA matches it firmly. Size tells how often a clone was seen (once, few, many) or the class of an expanded clone, and some rows leave it out.

TRBV7-2	TRBD2	NA	TRBJ2-2	CASSLNPRTSSAGELFF	TGTGCCAGCAGCTTAAATCCGAGGACTAGCAGCGCCGGGGAGCTGTTTTTT
TRBV28	NA	NA	TRBJ2-5	CASSLRARETQYF	TGTGCCAGCTCCTTGAGGGCCCGGGAGACCCAGTACTTC
TRBV7-3	TRBD1	once	TRBJ1-3	CASRLTGTAGNTIYF	TGTGCCAGCAGACTAACCGGGACAGCGGGAAACACCATATATTTT
TRBV6-5	TRBD1	NA	TRBJ1-5	CATSTGDQPQHF	TGTGCCACCTCTACAGGGGATCAGCCCCAGCATTTT
TRBV5-5	TRBD1	NA	TRBJ1-1	CASSFGDRGLRWDTEAFF	TGTGCCAGCAGCTTCGGAGACAGGGGGCTCCGGTGGGACACTGAAGCTTTCTTT
TRBV19	NA	NA	TRBJ1-1	CASTGGGLVDTEAFF	TGTGCCAGTACCGGGGGGGGGTTAGTCGACACTGAAGCTTTCTTT
TRBV6-1	NA	NA	TRBJ1-2	CASGQGYGYTF	TGTGCCAGCGGCCAGGGTTATGGCTACACCTTC
TRBV19	TRBD2	NA	TRBJ2-7	CASSIAGGSYEQYF	TGTGCCAGTAGTATTGCGGGAGGATCTTACGAGCAGTACTTC
TRBV19	TRBD1	NA	TRBJ1-5	CASTPDRDNQPQHF	TGTGCCAGTACTCCCGACAGGGATAATCAGCCCCAGCATTTT
TRBV30	NA	NA	TRBJ1-5	CAGATQGSQPQHF	TGTGCCGGGGCCACTCAGGGGAGTCAGCCCCAGCATTTT
TRBV19	NA	NA	TRBJ2-6	CASSLRGRSGANVLTF	TGTGCCAGTAGTTTGCGCGGTCGCTCTGGGGCCAACGTCCTGACTTTC
TRBV7-2	TRBD1	NA	TRBJ2-7	CASSLDGTGRGEQYF	TGTGCCAGCAGCTTAGATGGGACAGGGAGAGGCGAGCAGTACTTC
TRBV9	TRBD2	NA	TRBJ2-3	CASSVEPLAGGGDTQYF	TGTGCCAGCAGCGTAGAACCCCTAGCGGGAGGAGGAGATACGCAGTATTTT
TRBV5-4	TRBD1	NA	TRBJ1-2	CASSPGQEYGYTF	TGTGCCAGCAGTCCTGGACAGGAATATGGCTACACCTTC
TRBV19	NA	few	TRBJ1-5	CASSTEGHSNQPQHF	TGTGCCAGTAGTACCGAGGGACACTCGAATCAGCCCCAGCATTTT
TRBV10-3	TRBD2	once	TRBJ2-7	CASSKYGGKVEQYF	TGTGCCAGCAGTAAATACGGGGGGAAGGTCGAGCAGTACTTC
TRBV28	NA	NA	TRBJ1-5	CASTSSQPQHF	TGTGCCAGCACGTCTAGCCAGCCCCAGCATTTT
TRBV7-2	TRBD2	NA	TRBJ2-7	CASSIRRASGRAPYEQYF	TGTGCCAGCAGCATTCGTCGCGCAAGCGGGAGGGCCCCCTACGAGCAGTACTTC
TRBV5-4	NA	NA	TRBJ2-3	CASRLDWGGIQGGTDTQYF	TGTGCCAGCAGGTTGGATTGGGGGGGGATACAGGGGGGGACAGATACGCAGTATTTT
TRBV19	TRBD1	NA	TRBJ2-7	CASSPGQGGAEQYF	TGTGCCAGTAGCCCTGGACAGGGAGGTGCAGAGCAGTACTTC
TRBV6-1	NA	NA	TRBJ1-1	CASSETPLNTEAFF	TGTGCCAGCAGTGAAACTCCCTTGAACACTGAAGCTTTCTTT
TRBV11-2	TRBD2	NA	TRBJ2-3	CASSSGLAGGTDTQYF	TGTGCCAGCAGCTCGGGACTAGCGGGGGGCACAGATACGCAGTATTTT
TRBV7-3	NA	NA	TRBJ1-1	CASSSTGNTEAFF	TGTGCCAGCAGCTCCACAGGGAACACTGAAGCTTTCTTT
TRBV5-1	NA	NA	TRBJ2-3	CASSLLRGRGTDTQYF	TGCGCCAGCAGCCTATTACGAGGGCGAGGCACAGATACGCAGTATTTT
TRBV11-3	TRBD2	NA	TRBJ2-7	CASSLGPLERGYEQYF	TGTGCCAGCAGCTTAGGCCCCCTGGAGCGGGGCTACGAGCAGTACTTC